What follows is one TCR beta chain and its context. Its target is not known. The data were taken from a study of CD8 T cells in Susac syndrome. cDNA came from roughly 0.53 to 1 ug RNA primed by random hexamers. With immunoSEQ multiplex PCR, TCR beta CDR3 was amplified across 54 Vbeta and 13 Jbeta. A single record per CDR3 protein comes from TCRdb applying MiXCR to the immunoSEQ multiplex PCR reads. This table has under 200,000 distinct CDR3 sequences, approximately 95% appearing once. CDR1 and CDR2 from the germline V gene are LGHDT and YNNKEL (reference sequence). The CDR3 loop spans 13 amino acids. V lost 1 base and J lost 4, with 6 bases in between. Points from the study as a whole: The study's TCR sequencing and HLA analysis drew on a certain number of individuals. That number was acknowledged as relatively small.

Isolation of CD8+ and CD4+ T cells was performed negatively, whereas enrichment of TEMRA cells was done by FACS. The chain has TRBV3-1 and TRBJ2-3; no reliable D call. The sequence derives from a human donor in good health. Source material: CD4+ T cells from PBMCs. CDR3 in DNA: TGTGCCAGCAGCCAAGGTCATGCAGATACGCAGTATTTT. It specifies CASSQGHADTQYF.